The clone carrying this T cell receptor (beta chain) was recorded many times. Its antigen is unidentified. The data were taken from a study of neurological immune-mediated disorders. Germline lookup yields CDR1 MNHEY and CDR2 SMNVEV (reference sequence). The V gene end was trimmed by 4 bases and the J gene end by 8 bases; junction bases not matched to a gene: 6. CDR3 size: 13 residues. cDNA synthesis was performed by 5'RACE with 10-nucleotide random UMIs. Using its own MiXCR run on the 5' RACE reads, TCRdb lists one record per CDR3 protein. Counted here are some 50,000 distinct CDR3 sequences, about 2% occurring once; the ten biggest clones make up 2.2%. Study-level results: A possible signature was seen in one related-CDR3 cluster, into which phylogenetic grouping placed the repertoires of 18 of 34 multiple sclerosis patients.

The receptor was isolated from a woman in her thirties or forties with multiple sclerosis. The chain recombines TRBV27 with TRBJ1-2; TRBD1 aligns across 8 bases. The source material was PBMCs. CDR3 in amino acids: CASSSAQGEGYTF. The CDR3 DNA follows: TGTGCCAGCAGTTCGGCACAGGGGGAAGGCTACACCTTC.